Included here is one TCR beta chain sequence, with context. The antigen remains unidentified. Libraries were prepared by immunoSEQ multiplex PCR; TCRdb keeps only in-frame clonotypes and omits some of them. The sample has about 110,000 clones; around 86% are singletons. Trimming removed 6 bases from V and 3 bases from J, with 15 bases in between. CDR3 size: 15 residues. Per germline, CDR1 MNHEY and CDR2 SVGEGT. This sample was included in a study of T cell responses to AZD1222 COVID-19 vaccine. Study conclusions and caveats: Of spike-specific TCRs, nearly half reportedly target regions left unmutated in variants. Regions 160-218 and 743-854 held dominance among vaccine-associated CD4 TCRs, which spanned spike.

The clonotype was recovered from an adult in good health. V gene TRBV6-2 or TRBV6-3 combines with J gene TRBJ1-3; D uncertain. The material was peripheral blood, obtained on day 0 of AZD1222 vaccination. The CDR3, as DNA: TGTGCCAGCAGCCTCTACAGCGCCCTTGGAAACACCATATATTTT. This encodes CASSLYSALGNTIYF.